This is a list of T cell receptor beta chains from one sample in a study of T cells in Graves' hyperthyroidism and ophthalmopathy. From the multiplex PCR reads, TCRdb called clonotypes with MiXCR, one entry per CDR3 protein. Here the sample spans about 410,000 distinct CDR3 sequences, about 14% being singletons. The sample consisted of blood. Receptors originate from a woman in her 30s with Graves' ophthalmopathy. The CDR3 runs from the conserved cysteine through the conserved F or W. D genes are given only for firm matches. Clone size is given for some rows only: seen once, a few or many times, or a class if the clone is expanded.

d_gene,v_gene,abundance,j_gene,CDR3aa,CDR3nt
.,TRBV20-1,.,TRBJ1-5,CSANRDQPLYSNQPQHF,TGCAGTGCTAACAGGGATCAACCTCTGTATAGCAATCAGCCCCAGCATTTT
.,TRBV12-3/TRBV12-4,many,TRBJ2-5,CASSLYSGGQETQYF,TGTGCCAGCAGTTTATACTCGGGGGGCCAGGAGACCCAGTACTTC
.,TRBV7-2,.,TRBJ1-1,CASSSLLQGRGNTEAFF,TGTGCCAGCAGCTCGCTTCTACAGGGACGGGGGAACACTGAAGCTTTCTTT
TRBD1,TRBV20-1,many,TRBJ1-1,CSARNTGTGKRWGNTEAFF,TGCAGTGCTCGAAACACAGGGACAGGGAAACGGTGGGGGAACACTGAAGCTTTCTTT
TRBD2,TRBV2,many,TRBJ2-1,CASSRGAGTRNEQFF,TGTGCCAGCAGTCGGGGGGCAGGGACTAGAAATGAGCAGTTCTTC
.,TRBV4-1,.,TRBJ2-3,CASSQETSSDTQYF,TGCGCCAGCAGCCAAGAAACTAGCTCAGATACGCAGTATTTT
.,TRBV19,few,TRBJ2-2,CASSIRGGANTGELFF,TGTGCCAGTAGTATTCGAGGGGGAGCGAACACCGGGGAGCTGTTTTTT
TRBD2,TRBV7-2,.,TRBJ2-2,CASSLDAGGRSGELVF,TGTGCCAGCAGCTTAGATGCGGGGGGGCGGTCGGGGGAGCTGGTTTTT
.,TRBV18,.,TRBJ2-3,CASSPRQGRETDTQYF,TGTGCCAGCTCACCCAGACAGGGACGGGAGACAGATACGCAGTATTTT
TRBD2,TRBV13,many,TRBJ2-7,CASSTSNLPGGAHEQYF,TGTGCCAGCAGCACTAGCAACCTACCGGGGGGAGCTCACGAGCAGTACTTC
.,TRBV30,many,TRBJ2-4,CAWSVGRGKDIQYF,TGTGCCTGGAGTGTAGGCCGGGGGAAAGACATTCAGTACTTC
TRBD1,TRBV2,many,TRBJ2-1,CASRDDRGRVNEQFF,TGTGCCAGCAGAGACGACAGGGGGCGAGTCAATGAGCAGTTCTTC
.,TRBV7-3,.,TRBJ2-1,CASSSDIGGGNEQFF,TGTGCCAGCAGCTCCGATATTGGGGGCGGGAATGAGCAGTTCTTC
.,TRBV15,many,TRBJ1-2,CATSRDLWQEDGYTF,TGTGCCACCAGCAGAGATTTATGGCAGGAAGATGGCTACACCTTC
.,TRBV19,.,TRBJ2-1,CASSPGGSGTGDYNEQFF,TGTGCCAGTAGTCCAGGGGGAAGCGGGACCGGGGACTACAATGAGCAGTTCTTC
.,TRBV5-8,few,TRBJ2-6,CASSPGYGSGANVLTF,TGTGCCAGCAGCCCAGGCTACGGCTCTGGGGCCAACGTCCTGACTTTC
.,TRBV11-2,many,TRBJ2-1,CASSLPNSYEQFF,TGTGCCAGCAGCTTACCCAACAGTTATGAGCAGTTCTTC
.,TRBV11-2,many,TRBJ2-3,CASTVGTDTQYF,TGTGCCAGCACCGTTGGGACAGATACGCAGTATTTT
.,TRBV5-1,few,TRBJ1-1,CASSFGTNPNTEAFF,TGCGCCAGCAGCTTCGGGACAAATCCGAACACTGAAGCTTTCTTT
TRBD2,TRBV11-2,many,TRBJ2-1,CASSLDGVAGDYGSNEQFF,TGTGCCAGCAGCTTAGACGGGGTAGCGGGGGACTACGGCAGCAATGAGCAGTTCTTC
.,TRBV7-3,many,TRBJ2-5,CASSLRGSQETQYF,TGTGCCAGCAGCTTAAGGGGAAGCCAAGAGACCCAGTACTTC
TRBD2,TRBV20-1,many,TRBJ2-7,CSAPGTSGQSSTYEQYF,TGCAGTGCCCCCGGGACTAGCGGCCAATCCAGTACCTACGAGCAGTACTTC
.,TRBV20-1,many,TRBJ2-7,CSARDAGYEQYF,TGCAGTGCTAGAGATGCGGGCTACGAGCAGTACTTC
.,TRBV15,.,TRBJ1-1,CATSIRGDTEAFF,TGTGCCACCAGCATACGGGGGGACACTGAAGCTTTCTTT
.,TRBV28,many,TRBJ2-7,CASSLFGRGYEQYF,TGTGCCAGCAGTTTATTTGGCAGGGGCTACGAGCAGTACTTC
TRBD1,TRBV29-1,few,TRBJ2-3,CSVSLYPGTGTTDTQYF,TGCAGCGTTTCCCTATATCCCGGGACAGGGACCACAGATACGCAGTATTTT
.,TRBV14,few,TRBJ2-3,CASSLRTWGDTQYF,TGTGCCAGCAGCCTCCGAACCTGGGGGGATACGCAGTATTTT
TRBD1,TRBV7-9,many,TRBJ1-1,CASSSKGAQDTEAFF,TGTGCCAGCAGCTCCAAGGGGGCTCAGGACACTGAAGCTTTCTTT
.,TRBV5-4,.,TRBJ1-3,CASSAAGVNTIYF,TGTGCCAGCAGCGCCGCGGGCGTAAACACCATATATTTT
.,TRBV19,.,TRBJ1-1,CASRRSTANTEAFF,TGTGCCAGTAGGCGATCGACAGCGAACACTGAAGCTTTCTTT
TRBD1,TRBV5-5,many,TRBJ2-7,CASSLADRGYEQYF,TGTGCCAGCAGCTTGGCCGACAGGGGCTACGAGCAGTACTTC
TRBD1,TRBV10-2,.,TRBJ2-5,CASSEAGGYETQYF,TGCGCCAGCAGTGAGGCAGGGGGCTATGAGACCCAGTACTTC
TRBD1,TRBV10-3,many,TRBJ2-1,CAISELTGVYNEQFF,TGTGCCATCAGTGAGCTGACAGGGGTCTACAATGAGCAGTTCTTC
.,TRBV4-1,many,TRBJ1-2,CASSQDERSNYGYTF,TGCGCCAGCAGCCAAGACGAACGGTCTAACTATGGCTACACCTTC
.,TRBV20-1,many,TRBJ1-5,CSAKDRLGYQPQHF,TGCAGTGCGAAAGACAGATTGGGTTATCAGCCCCAGCATTTT